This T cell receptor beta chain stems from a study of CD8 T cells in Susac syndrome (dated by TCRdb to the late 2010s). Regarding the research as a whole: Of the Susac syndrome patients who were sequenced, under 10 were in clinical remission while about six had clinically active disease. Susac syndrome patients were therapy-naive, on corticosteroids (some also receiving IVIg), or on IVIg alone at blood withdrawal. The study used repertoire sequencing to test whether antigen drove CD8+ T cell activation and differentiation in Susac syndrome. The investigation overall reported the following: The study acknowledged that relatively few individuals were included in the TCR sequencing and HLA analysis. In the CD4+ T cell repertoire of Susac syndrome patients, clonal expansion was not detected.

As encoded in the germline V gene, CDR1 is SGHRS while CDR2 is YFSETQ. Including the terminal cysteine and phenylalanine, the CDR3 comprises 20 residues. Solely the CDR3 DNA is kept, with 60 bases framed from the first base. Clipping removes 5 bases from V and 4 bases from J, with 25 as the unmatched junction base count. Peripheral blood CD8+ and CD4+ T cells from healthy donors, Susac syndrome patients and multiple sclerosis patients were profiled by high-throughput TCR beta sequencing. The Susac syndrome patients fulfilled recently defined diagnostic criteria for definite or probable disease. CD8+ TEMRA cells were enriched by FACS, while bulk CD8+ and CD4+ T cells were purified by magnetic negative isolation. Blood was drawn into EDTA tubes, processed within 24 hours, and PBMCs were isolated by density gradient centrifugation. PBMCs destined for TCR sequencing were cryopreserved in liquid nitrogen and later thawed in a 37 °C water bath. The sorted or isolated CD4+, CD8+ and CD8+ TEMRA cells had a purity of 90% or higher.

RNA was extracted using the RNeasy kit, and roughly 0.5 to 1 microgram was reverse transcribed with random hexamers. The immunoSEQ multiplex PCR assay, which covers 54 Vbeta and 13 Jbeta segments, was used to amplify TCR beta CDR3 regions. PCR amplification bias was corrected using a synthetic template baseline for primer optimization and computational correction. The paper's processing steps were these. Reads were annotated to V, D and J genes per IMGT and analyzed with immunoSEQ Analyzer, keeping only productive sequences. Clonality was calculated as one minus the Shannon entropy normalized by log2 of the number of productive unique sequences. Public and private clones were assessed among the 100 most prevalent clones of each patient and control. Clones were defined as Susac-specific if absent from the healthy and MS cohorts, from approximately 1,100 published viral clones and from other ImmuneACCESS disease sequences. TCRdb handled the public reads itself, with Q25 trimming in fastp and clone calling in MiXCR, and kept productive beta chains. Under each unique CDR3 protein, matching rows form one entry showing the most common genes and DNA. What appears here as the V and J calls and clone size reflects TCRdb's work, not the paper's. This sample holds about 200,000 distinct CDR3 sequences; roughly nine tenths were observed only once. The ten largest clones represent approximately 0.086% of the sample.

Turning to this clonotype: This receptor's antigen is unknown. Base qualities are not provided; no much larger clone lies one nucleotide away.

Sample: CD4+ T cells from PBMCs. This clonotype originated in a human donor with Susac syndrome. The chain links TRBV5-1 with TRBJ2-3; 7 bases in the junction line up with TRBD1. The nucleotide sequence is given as TGCGCCAGCAGGACCTTAGGCTCGGACAGGCCCTCGAGAGGTCCAGATACGCAGTATTTT. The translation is CASRTLGSDRPSRGPDTQYF.